This TCR beta chain derives from a study of T-cell reconstitution after alpha-beta-depleted transplantation in children. TCRbeta library preparation incorporated unique molecular identifiers. Via MiXCR, TCRdb re-called the PCR reads, giving one row per CDR3 protein. The repertoire holds 300,000 to 350,000 distinct CDR3 sequences, under 20% seen once, with 35% to 50% in the top ten. With 0 bases removed from V and 6 bases from J, the gap between germline ends came to 22 bases. Germline loops: CDR1 LGHNA, CDR2 YNFKEQ. The CDR3 contains 18 residues. This clonotype has a count of ten or more. The antigen remains unidentified. Findings of the study overall: Reportedly, alpha-beta T cells present about two months post-transplant originated from several hundred expanded clones of graft origin. At day 60, the high TCRbeta diversity found in some patients originated from recipient T cells and thymic progenitors that had survived. Once a year had passed after transplant, T-cell counts and diversity came mostly from newly produced T cells.

The sequence was obtained from a male patient under 10 years old who had a stem cell transplant for acute lymphoblastic leukemia, so the T cells may come from the graft donor. The chain employs TRBV4-2 and TRBJ2-3; D is uncertain. The sequencing used PBMCs, mostly from graft donor cells, collected 360 days after TCRalphabeta/CD19-depleted stem cell transplant. The CDR3 sequence: CASSQEGRMGSFGDTQYF. In DNA, the CDR3 is TGTGCCAGCAGCCAAGAAGGTCGGATGGGGTCCTTTGGGGATACGCAGTATTTT.